This is a list of T cell receptor beta chains from one sample in a study of blood T cell repertoires in COVID-19. The data were produced by immunoSEQ multiplex PCR, yet TCRdb's version contains in-frame clones alone and is incomplete. The data contain approximately 170,000 clones, roughly 85% of them singletons. The sequencing input was PBMCs or T cells enriched from blood (not recorded which). These TCRs come from a woman aged 70-85 years in a cohort exposed to, infected with or recovered from COVID-19 (not recorded which). CDR3s include the opening cysteine and the closing phenylalanine or tryptophan. D genes are given only for firm matches. Only part of the rows carry a size: once, few, many, or a class if the clone is expanded.

V gene	D gene	J gene	clone size	CDR3 length	CDR3 DNA	CDR3 protein
TRBV6-5	NA	TRBJ2-1	NA	14	TGTGCCAGCAAGTTCGACTGGGGCCTCAATGAGCAGTTCTTC	CASKFDWGLNEQFF
TRBV21-1	NA	TRBJ1-3	NA	15	TGTGCCAGCAAGGGCAGGGGGGCCTCTGGAAACACCATATATTTT	CASKGRGASGNTIYF
TRBV5-1	NA	TRBJ1-1	NA	15	TGCGCCAGCAGCTTGGTAGGGGGTGGGTCCACTGAAGCTTTCTTT	CASSLVGGGSTEAFF
TRBV5-6	NA	TRBJ1-4	NA	14	TGTGCCAGCAGCTTCTGGGGGCTTGGCGAAAAACTGTTTTTT	CASSFWGLGEKLFF
TRBV20-1	NA	TRBJ1-4	NA	14	TGCAGTGCTAGTTCCCGACAAGGAGGGGAAAAACTGTTTTTT	CSASSRQGGEKLFF
TRBV2	TRBD1	TRBJ1-5	NA	15	TGTGCCAGCAGTGAATTGGGACAGGGGAATCAGCCCCAGCATTTT	CASSELGQGNQPQHF
TRBV6-5	TRBD1	TRBJ2-5	NA	15	TGTGCCAGCAGTTACTCCGGGACAGGGAAAGAGACCCAGTACTTC	CASSYSGTGKETQYF
TRBV3-1/TRBV3-2	TRBD2	TRBJ2-7	NA	15	TGTGCCAGCAGCCAAAGTCGGGCCCGATCTAGCGGGCAGTACTTC	CASSQSRARSSGQYF
TRBV5-1	NA	TRBJ2-5	NA	12	TGCGCCAGCAGCTTGGATGTTGAGCACCAGTACTTC	CASSLDVEHQYF
TRBV5-4	TRBD2	TRBJ2-1	NA	16	TGTGCCAGCAGATTATCCCTAGCGGGATCTTTACATGAGCAGTTCTTC	CASRLSLAGSLHEQFF
TRBV2	NA	TRBJ1-5	NA	14	TGTGCCAGCAGTGATAATGGGGCTAATCAGCCCCAGCATTTT	CASSDNGANQPQHF
TRBV4-2	TRBD2	TRBJ2-1	NA	17	TGTGCCAGCAGCCCCCGGACTAGCGGGAGAGGTAGTTATGAGCAGTTCTTC	CASSPRTSGRGSYEQFF
TRBV19	NA	TRBJ2-1	NA	16	TGTGCCAGTAGTTCCCGTAAGAGGGCGTCCTACAATGAGCAGTTCTTC	CASSSRKRASYNEQFF
TRBV4-1	NA	TRBJ1-1	NA	14	TGCGCCAGCAGCCAATGGTCCGGGAACACTGAAGCTTTCTTT	CASSQWSGNTEAFF
TRBV24-1	NA	TRBJ2-1	NA	13	TGTGCCACCAGTGCACGGAGAGGGAATGAGCAGTTCTTC	CATSARRGNEQFF
TRBV6-1	TRBD1	TRBJ1-1	few	13	TGTGCCAGCAGTGACAGGGGGCGCGGTGAAGCTTTCTTT	CASSDRGRGEAFF
TRBV10-3	NA	TRBJ1-4	NA	14	TGTGCCATCAGTGAAGGCGGAGGGCAGGGAAAACTGTTTTTT	CAISEGGGQGKLFF
TRBV19	TRBD1	TRBJ2-7	NA	14	TGTGCCAGTAGTACCCCCGGGGACAGCTACGAGCAGTACTTC	CASSTPGDSYEQYF
TRBV9	NA	TRBJ2-2	once	15	TGTGCCAGCAGTGGCGGGACAGCGAACACCGGGGAGCTGTTTTTT	CASSGGTANTGELFF
TRBV28	TRBD2	TRBJ2-2	NA	16	TGTGCCAGCAGAAAACCGGGACTAGCGGGGGTCGGGGAGCTGTTTTTT	CASRKPGLAGVGELFF
TRBV11-2	NA	TRBJ1-2	NA	16	TGTGCCAGCAGCTTAGCAGGGACGGCGGGATACTATGGCTACACCTTC	CASSLAGTAGYYGYTF
TRBV10-2	TRBD2	TRBJ2-1	NA	16	TGCGCCAGCAGTGCTCCGCGAGCGGGACTGAGGAATGAGCAGTTCTTC	CASSAPRAGLRNEQFF
TRBV7-6	TRBD1	TRBJ2-7	NA	12	TGTGCCAGCAGCTTTTCAGGGGGCGAGCAGTACTTC	CASSFSGGEQYF
TRBV5-1	TRBD2	TRBJ2-3	NA	15	TGCGCCAGCAGCTTCACTAGCGGGAGGACGGGTACGCAGTATTTT	CASSFTSGRTGTQYF
TRBV19	TRBD1	TRBJ1-5	NA	19	TGTGCCAGTAGTGGGCGACAGGGGTTAAGGTATGGGACCAATCAGCCCCAGCATTTT	CASSGRQGLRYGTNQPQHF
TRBV18	NA	TRBJ1-6	NA	14	TGTGCCAGCTCAGCAGATCAAATCTATTCACCCCTCCACTTT	CASSADQIYSPLHF
TRBV4-1	TRBD1	TRBJ2-7	NA	15	TGCGCCAGCAGCCAAGATCGTGGGACAGATTACGAGCAGTACTTC	CASSQDRGTDYEQYF
TRBV19	NA	TRBJ1-1	NA	14	TGTGCCAGTAATAACCGACGGGTGAACACTGAAGCTTTCTTT	CASNNRRVNTEAFF
TRBV28	NA	TRBJ2-1	NA	16	TGTGCCAGTCGGGGGTGGGGCCGATGGACCTACAATGAGCAGTTCTTC	CASRGWGRWTYNEQFF
TRBV18	NA	TRBJ2-6	few	14	TGTGCCTCTCGTAACTTCTCTGGGGCCAACGTCCTGACTTTC	CASRNFSGANVLTF
TRBV27	TRBD1	TRBJ1-6	NA	19	TGTGCCAGCAGAGACAGGGGGTTGGCTACTCTCTATTATAATTCACCCCTCCACTTT	CASRDRGLATLYYNSPLHF
TRBV7-2	NA	TRBJ2-2	NA	16	TGTGCCAGCAGCTTAGACCGGACCGGGAGCACCGGGGAGCTGTTTTTT	CASSLDRTGSTGELFF
TRBV5-4	TRBD2	TRBJ2-3	few	17	TGTGCCAGCAGCTTCACGACTAGCGGGATTAGCACAGATACGCAGTATTTT	CASSFTTSGISTDTQYF
TRBV18	TRBD2	TRBJ2-1	once	14	TGTGCCAGCTCAAAAGGACTAGCGGGAGTTGAGCAGTTCTTC	CASSKGLAGVEQFF
TRBV18	TRBD1	TRBJ1-5	NA	15	TGTGCCAGCTCACCCGACAGGGGGCCTAATCAGCCCCAGCATTTT	CASSPDRGPNQPQHF
TRBV19	NA	TRBJ2-3	NA	14	TGTGCCAGTAGTACCAGACTCCTCACAGATACGCAGTATTTT	CASSTRLLTDTQYF
TRBV7-3	NA	TRBJ2-1	NA	15	TGTGCCAGCAGCTTAGGGCCCACAGGGTTCGATGAGCAGTTCTTC	CASSLGPTGFDEQFF
TRBV7-6	TRBD1	TRBJ2-7	NA	15	TGTGCCAGCAGCTTAGACGCGGGACAGGGGAGCGAGCAGTACTTC	CASSLDAGQGSEQYF
TRBV28	NA	TRBJ2-1	NA	16	TGTGCCAGCAGCTCCGTCGTATGGGCCGGCCGGAATGAGCAGTTCTTC	CASSSVVWAGRNEQFF
TRBV5-6	NA	TRBJ2-1	NA	15	TGTGCCAGCAGCAGCCCGATGAGCTCCTACAATGAGCAGTTCTTC	CASSSPMSSYNEQFF
TRBV5-1	NA	TRBJ2-7	once	15	TGCGCCAGCAGCTTGGCCGGGGGACTTTCCTACGAGCAGTACTTC	CASSLAGGLSYEQYF
TRBV15	TRBD1	TRBJ1-5	NA	15	TGTGCCACCAGCAGAAACGGACAGGGGACTGAGCCCCAGCATTTT	CATSRNGQGTEPQHF
TRBV14	TRBD1	TRBJ2-7	NA	14	TGTGCCAGCAGCGGGGACAGTTGGGCTAGCGAGCAGTACTTC	CASSGDSWASEQYF
TRBV6-1	NA	TRBJ2-7	NA	14	TGTGCCAGCAGTGAAGAGGGCGGGGGCCTTGAGCAGTACTTC	CASSEEGGGLEQYF
TRBV4-1	NA	TRBJ2-7	NA	15	TGCGCCAGCAGCCGAACGGAGCGGAGCATGTACGAGCAGTACTTC	CASSRTERSMYEQYF
TRBV28	NA	TRBJ1-2	NA	11	TGTGCCAGCAGTGACAGGTTGGTCTACACCTTC	CASSDRLVYTF
TRBV30	NA	TRBJ1-1	many	11	TGTGCCCGAGACTTCGGGGCTGAAGCTTTCTTT	CARDFGAEAFF
TRBV5-4	TRBD2	TRBJ2-7	NA	14	TGTGCCAGCAGCTTCAGCGGGAAAGGCTACGAGCAGTACTTC	CASSFSGKGYEQYF
TRBV30	TRBD1	TRBJ1-2	few	13	TGTGCCTGGAGCGGACAGGGACGCTATGGCTACACCTTC	CAWSGQGRYGYTF
TRBV11-3	NA	TRBJ1-1	NA	15	TGTGCCAGCAGCTTAGGCGCGGGGAGAGACACTGAAGCTTTCTTT	CASSLGAGRDTEAFF
TRBV7-9	NA	TRBJ1-1	NA	14	TGTGCCAGCAGCTTAGGACAGGCGAACACTGAAGCTTTCTTT	CASSLGQANTEAFF
TRBV19	TRBD2	TRBJ2-1	once	18	TGTGCCAGTAGTATAGGGTCACTAGCGCCGATCTCCTACAATGAGCAGTTCTTC	CASSIGSLAPISYNEQFF
TRBV24-1	NA	TRBJ2-6	NA	19	TGTGCCACCAGTGATTTTTCCGGGAGCCCTTTCTCTGGGGCCAACGTCCTGACTTTC	CATSDFSGSPFSGANVLTF
TRBV6-1	NA	TRBJ2-7	NA	14	TGTGCCAGCAGTGAATGGGGACACCCCTACGAGCAGTACTTC	CASSEWGHPYEQYF
TRBV10-1	NA	TRBJ2-1	NA	14	TGCGCCAGCAGTGACTCGGGATCACTAAATGAGCAGTTCTTC	CASSDSGSLNEQFF
TRBV11-2	NA	TRBJ1-1	few	14	TGTGCCAGCAGCTTCGTAGGGGGAAACACTGAAGCTTTCTTT	CASSFVGGNTEAFF
TRBV5-1	TRBD1	TRBJ2-5	NA	16	TGCGCCAGCAGCTTGTTCCCCAGACAGGGTGAAGAGACCCAGTACTTC	CASSLFPRQGEETQYF
TRBV5-1	NA	TRBJ1-1	NA	14	TGCGCCAGCAGCTTGTACAGGCAGGGGACTGAAGCTTTCTTT	CASSLYRQGTEAFF